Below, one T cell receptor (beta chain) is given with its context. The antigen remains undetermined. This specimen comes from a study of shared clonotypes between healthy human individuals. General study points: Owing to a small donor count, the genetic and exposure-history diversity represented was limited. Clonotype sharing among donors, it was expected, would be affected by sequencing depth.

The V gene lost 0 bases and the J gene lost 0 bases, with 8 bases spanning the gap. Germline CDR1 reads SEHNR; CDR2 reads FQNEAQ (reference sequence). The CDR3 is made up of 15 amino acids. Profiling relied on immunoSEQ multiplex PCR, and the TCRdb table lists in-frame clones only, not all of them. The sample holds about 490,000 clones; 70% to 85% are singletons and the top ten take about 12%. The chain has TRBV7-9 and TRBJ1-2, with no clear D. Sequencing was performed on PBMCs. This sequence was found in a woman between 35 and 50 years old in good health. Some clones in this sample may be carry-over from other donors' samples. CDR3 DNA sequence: TGTGCCAGCAGCTTAGCAGCGATATCTAACTATGGCTACACCTTC. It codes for CASSLAAISNYGYTF.